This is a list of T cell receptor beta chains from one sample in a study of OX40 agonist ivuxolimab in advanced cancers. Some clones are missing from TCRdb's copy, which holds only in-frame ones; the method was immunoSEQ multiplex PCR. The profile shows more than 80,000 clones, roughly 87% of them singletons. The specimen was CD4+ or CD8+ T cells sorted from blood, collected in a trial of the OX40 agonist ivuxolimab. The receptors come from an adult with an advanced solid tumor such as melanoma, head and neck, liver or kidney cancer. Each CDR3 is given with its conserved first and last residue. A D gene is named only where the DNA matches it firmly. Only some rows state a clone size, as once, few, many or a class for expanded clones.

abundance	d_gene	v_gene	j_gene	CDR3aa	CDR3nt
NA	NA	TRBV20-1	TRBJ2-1	CSAKTQMGQFF	TGCAGTGCTAAAACTCAGATGGGGCAGTTCTTC
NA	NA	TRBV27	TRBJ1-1	CASSWFRTERNTEAFF	TGTGCCAGCAGTTGGTTCCGGACAGAGAGGAACACTGAAGCTTTCTTT
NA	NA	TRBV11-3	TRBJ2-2	CASSSYLTGELFF	TGTGCCAGCAGCTCCTACCTAACCGGGGAGCTGTTTTTT
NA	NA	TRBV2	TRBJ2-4	CASSEGDIQYF	TGTGCCAGCAGTGAGGGGGACATTCAGTACTTC
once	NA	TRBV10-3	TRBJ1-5	CAISLDSYQTQHF	TGTGCCATCAGCCTGGACAGCTATCAGACCCAGCATTTT
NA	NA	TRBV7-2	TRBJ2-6	CASSLDSSGANVLTF	TGTGCCAGCAGCTTAGACAGCTCTGGGGCCAACGTCCTGACTTTC
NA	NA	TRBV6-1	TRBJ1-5	CASSEMEAQHF	TGTGCCAGCAGTGAAATGGAGGCCCAGCATTTT
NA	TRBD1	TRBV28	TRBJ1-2	CASSLLDRADYGYTF	TGTGCCAGCAGTTTATTGGACAGGGCGGACTATGGCTACACCTTC
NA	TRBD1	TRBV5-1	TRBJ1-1	CASSREGGGEAFF	TGCGCCAGCAGCAGGGAAGGGGGCGGTGAAGCTTTCTTT
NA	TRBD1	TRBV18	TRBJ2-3	CASSEGTGRDTQYF	TGTGCCAGCTCAGAAGGGACAGGGCGAGATACGCAGTATTTT
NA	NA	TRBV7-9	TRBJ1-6	CASSLGLMNNSPLHF	TGTGCCAGCAGCTTGGGACTGATGAATAATTCACCCCTCCACTTT
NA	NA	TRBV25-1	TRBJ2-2	CASSVGGTGELFF	TGTGCCAGCAGTGTTGGGGGGACCGGGGAGCTGTTTTTT
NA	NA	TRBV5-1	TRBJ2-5	CASSLGAGPRETQYF	TGCGCCAGCAGCTTGGGCGCGGGCCCGCGAGAGACCCAGTACTTC
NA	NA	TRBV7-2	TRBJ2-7	CASSVQRPSYEQYF	TGTGCCAGCAGCGTACAGAGACCCTCCTACGAGCAGTACTTC
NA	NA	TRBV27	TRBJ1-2	CASTSGGGYTF	TGTGCCAGCACATCGGGGGGGGGCTACACCTTC
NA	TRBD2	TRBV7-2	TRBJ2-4	CASSQTSGGANIQYF	TGTGCCAGCAGCCAAACTAGCGGGGGGGCAAACATTCAGTACTTC
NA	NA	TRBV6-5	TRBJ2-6	CASRRRSSGANVLTF	TGTGCCAGCAGGAGGAGAAGCTCTGGGGCCAACGTCCTGACTTTC
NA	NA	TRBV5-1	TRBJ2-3	CASSLQGPSSTDTQYF	TGCGCCAGCAGCTTGCAGGGACCCTCTAGCACAGATACGCAGTATTTT
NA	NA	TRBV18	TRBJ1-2	CASSQQEADGYTF	TGTGCCAGCTCACAGCAGGAGGCGGATGGCTACACCTTC
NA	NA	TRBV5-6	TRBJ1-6	CASSSRGNSPLHF	TGTGCCAGCAGCTCCAGGGGTAATTCACCCCTCCACTTT
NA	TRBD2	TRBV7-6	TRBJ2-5	CASSHGGAGASAETQYF	TGTGCCAGCAGCCATGGGGGTGCGGGAGCGTCAGCGGAGACCCAGTACTTC
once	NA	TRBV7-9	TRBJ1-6	CASSLVSGPNSPLHF	TGTGCCAGCAGCTTAGTAAGCGGACCCAATTCACCCCTCCACTTT
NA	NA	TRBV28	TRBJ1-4	CASSLNNEKLFF	TGTGCCAGCAGTTTAAATAATGAAAAACTGTTTTTT
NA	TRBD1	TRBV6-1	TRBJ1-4	CASRQGATNEKLFF	TGTGCCAGCAGACAGGGGGCGACTAATGAAAAACTGTTTTTT
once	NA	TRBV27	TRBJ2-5	CASSRTTPGTQYF	TGTGCCAGCAGTCGGACTACCCCAGGGACCCAGTACTTC
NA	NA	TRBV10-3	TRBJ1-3	CAIRGGSAGNTIYF	TGTGCCATCAGAGGGGGATCGGCTGGAAACACCATATATTTT
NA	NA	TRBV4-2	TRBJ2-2	CASSQARGGELFF	TGTGCCAGCAGCCAGGCTAGGGGTGGGGAGCTGTTTTTT
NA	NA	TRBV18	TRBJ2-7	CASSQLRGGSYEQYF	TGTGCCAGCTCACAACTCAGGGGAGGGAGCTACGAGCAGTACTTC
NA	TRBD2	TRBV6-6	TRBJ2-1	CASSPGGLAGAGEQFF	TGTGCCAGCAGTCCCGGGGGGCTAGCGGGAGCGGGTGAACAGTTCTTC
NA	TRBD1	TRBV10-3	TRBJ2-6	CAISEPLTGLLSGANVLTF	TGTGCCATCAGTGAGCCTTTGACAGGGCTCCTCTCTGGGGCCAACGTCCTGACTTTC
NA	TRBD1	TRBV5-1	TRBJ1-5	CASSPGTVNQPQHF	TGCGCCAGCAGCCCTGGGACAGTTAATCAGCCCCAGCATTTT
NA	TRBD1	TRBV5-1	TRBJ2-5	CASSPQGAGETQYF	TGCGCCAGCAGCCCACAGGGGGCAGGAGAGACCCAGTACTTC
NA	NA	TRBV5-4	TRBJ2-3	CASSPSTDTQYF	TGTGCCAGCAGCCCCAGCACAGATACGCAGTATTTT
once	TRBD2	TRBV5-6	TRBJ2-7	CASSRGVAGGWYEQYF	TGTGCCAGCAGCCGGGGGGTAGCGGGAGGGTGGTACGAGCAGTACTTC
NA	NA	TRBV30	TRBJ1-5	CAWATGSNQPQHF	TGTGCCTGGGCCACGGGAAGCAATCAGCCCCAGCATTTT